Shown below are 4 T cell receptor beta chains from a single sample sequenced in a study of blood T cell repertoires in COVID-19. Method: immunoSEQ multiplex PCR; TCRdb's copy keeps in-frame clones and lacks some. The repertoire includes 60,000 to 70,000 clones, roughly 83% of them detected once, and 8.8% sits in the top ten. The sequenced sample was peripheral blood. The receptors originated from a man aged 50-59 years with active COVID-19.

This chain joins TRBV14 and TRBJ2-1; TRBD1 matches 11 bases. V shed 3 bases and J 0 bases; nucleotides not matched to a gene: 19. The CDR3 consists of 22 residues. Germline assignment: CDR1 SGHDN and CDR2 FVKESK. The CDR3 DNA is TGTGCCAGCAGCCACCCCGCCGGGGACAGGGGGATCGAGAAAAGCTCCTACAATGAGCAGTTCTTC. It translates to CASSHPAGDRGIEKSSYNEQFF.

The chain joins TRBV5-5 to TRBJ1-1; unclear D gene. The CDR3 covers 12 residues. V lost 0 bases and J 4 bases, leaving 4 bases between the germline ends. Germline V gene sequence: CDR1 SGHKS, CDR2 YYEKEE (reference sequence). CDR3 in amino acids: CASSLGSTEAFF. CDR3 sequence (DNA): TGTGCCAGCAGCTTGGGGAGCACTGAAGCTTTCTTT.

This clone was detected only once. The chain uses TRBV11-3 and TRBJ2-1; TRBD1 agrees at 8 bases. This CDR3 contains 14 residues. Germline CDR1 reads SGHNT; CDR2 reads YENEEA. Trimming removed 4 bases from V and 4 bases from J; junction bases left unmatched: 3. The CDR3 reads CASSSRDRYNEQFF. CDR3 bases: TGTGCCAGCAGCTCCCGGGACAGGTACAATGAGCAGTTCTTC.

This chain uses TRBV27 with TRBJ1-6; no clear D. Per the germline V gene, CDR1 is MNHEY and CDR2 is SMNVEV (reference sequence). CDR3 length: 15 residues. V was cut by 5 bases and J by 1 base, with 9 bases left in between. CDR3 loop: CASSPFRSYNSPLHF. CDR3 nucleotides: TGTGCCAGCAGTCCATTTCGGTCCTATAATTCACCCCTCCACTTT.